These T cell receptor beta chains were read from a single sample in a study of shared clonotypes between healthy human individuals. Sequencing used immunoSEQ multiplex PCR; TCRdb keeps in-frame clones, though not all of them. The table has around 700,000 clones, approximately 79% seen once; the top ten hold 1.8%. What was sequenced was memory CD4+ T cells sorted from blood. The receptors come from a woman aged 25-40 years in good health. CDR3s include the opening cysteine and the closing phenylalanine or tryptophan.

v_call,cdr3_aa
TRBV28,CASGGAGAIGNTIYF
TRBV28,CASGETSGSHEQYF
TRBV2,CASRAITSGSKYEQYF
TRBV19,CASRQGVLGQPQHF
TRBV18,CASSPRYLSTDTQYF
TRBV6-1,CASSFQGEGGYEQFF
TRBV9,CASSVHSGLNSGNTIYF
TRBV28,CASRGTGKVNTEAFF
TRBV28,CASHSQVDEQFF
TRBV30,CAWTFTGTENIQYF
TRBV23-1,CASPMDSSPSNQPQHF
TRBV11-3,CASSLARGFDYEQYF
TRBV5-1,CASSLGQRGNEQFF
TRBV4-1,CASSQDMTGGVSSSYNEQFF
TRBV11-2,CATTSGRAYNEQFF
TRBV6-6,CASSQDRVSYEQYF
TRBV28,CASGPNEQFF
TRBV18,CASSPKVGVEAFF
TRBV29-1,CSVVEVGGSLGTEAFF
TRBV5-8,CASSLGGQISYEQYF
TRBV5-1,CASSLAGLAGGSSTYNELFF
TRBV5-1,CASSLGFGYSSYEQYF
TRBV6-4,CASRGRTGIPGYTF
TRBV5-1,CASSFFRGYQPQHF
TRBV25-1,CASSQSTGDSPRQYF
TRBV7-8,CASSTLQGAGGANVLTF
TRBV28,CASSLPRVGLGNQPQHF
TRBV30,CAWAGRQSMNTEAFF
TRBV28,CASSRESYGYTF
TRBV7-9,CASSLWSGLAGDEQYF
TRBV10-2,CASRAIRDGHYEQYF
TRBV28,CASSPRAGANVLTF
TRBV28,CASSFLGEQYF